This passage covers 9 T cell receptor beta chains from one sample sequenced in a study of Ad26.COV2.S vaccination and SARS-CoV-2 variants. The treatment here: 19 received Ad26.COV2.S at low or high dose, single or two shots; a few received placebo; per-sample allocation not given. Sampling took place 63 days after the first vaccine or placebo injection. Assay: immunoSEQ multiplex PCR; the TCRdb copy retains only in-frame clones and omits some. The data show approximately 500,000 clones, around 90% seen once. This specimen consisted of peripheral blood, obtained in a trial of Ad26.COV2.S vaccine versus placebo. The receptors were gathered from a person between 18 and 65 years old who received the Ad26.COV2.S COVID-19 vaccine or a placebo.

This chain connects TRBV19 to TRBJ2-2, with TRBD1 identical over 7 bases. V was clipped by 2 bases and J by 7 bases; unmatched bases: 7. This CDR3 has 15 amino acids. Germline CDR1 reads LNHDA; CDR2 reads SQIVND (reference sequence). The CDR3 here is CASSITGAPGGELFF. The CDR3 DNA is TGTGCCAGTAGTATAACAGGGGCCCCGGGCGGGGAGCTGTTTTTT.

The chain uses TRBV6-2 or TRBV6-3 and TRBJ2-5; D assignment may be TRBD1 or TRBD2 (5 bases each). Germline V gene sequence: CDR1 MNHEY, CDR2 SVGEGT. Trimming took 1 base from V and 5 from J, leaving 11 bases between them. The CDR3 is made up of 14 amino acids. The CDR3, as DNA: TGTGCCAGCAGTTACTTGGGGGTGTGGGAGACCCAGTACTTC. Amino acid sequence: CASSYLGVWETQYF.

The rearrangement uses TRBV29-1 and TRBJ1-4; D remains unclear. The V end was cut by 1 base, the J end by 2 bases, with 5 bases between. This CDR3 has 13 amino acids. Per the germline V gene, CDR1 is SQVTM and CDR2 is ANQGSEA. The CDR3 protein is CSVEVLTNEKLFF. DNA for the CDR3: TGCAGCGTTGAAGTCCTCACTAATGAAAAACTGTTTTTT.

DNA for the CDR3: TGTGCCAGTAGTAGGACTAGCGGGGCGAACACCGGGGAGCTGTTTTTT. It translates to CASSRTSGANTGELFF. This chain links TRBV19 with TRBJ2-2; TRBD2 agrees at 12 bases. The CDR3 covers 16 residues. Germline assignment: CDR1 LNHDA and CDR2 SQIVND (reference sequence). The trim removed 4 bases at V and 0 bases at J, leaving 0 bases unmatched.

The V gene is TRBV5-1, the J gene TRBJ1-4; 10 bases match TRBD1. CDR1 SGHRS and CDR2 YFSETQ come from the germline V gene. The junction had 8 bases not matched to a gene; V was cut back by 4 bases and J by 8 bases. The CDR3 contains 15 residues. In nucleotides, the CDR3 is TGCGCCAGCAGCACCGACGGGACAGGGGACGAAAAACTGTTTTTT. Its translation: CASSTDGTGDEKLFF.

The chain combines TRBV4-2 with TRBJ1-3; 7 positions match TRBD1. Per germline, CDR1 LGHNA and CDR2 YNFKEQ. The CDR3 sequence is 16 residues long. The V gene end was trimmed by 1 base and the J gene end by 3 bases; junction bases not matched to a gene: 6. CDR3 nucleotide sequence: TGTGCCAGCAGCCAAGTGGAGGGGGCTAATGGAAACACCATATATTTT. Its protein is CASSQVEGANGNTIYF.

This chain connects TRBV5-5 to TRBJ2-1; tentatively, D is TRBD1 or TRBD2 (5 bases each). The CDR3 is 14 amino acids. V lost 4 bases and J lost 6, with 14 bases in between. From germline, CDR1 is SGHKS and CDR2 YYEKEE (reference sequence). CDR3 nucleotides: TGTGCCAGCAGCAGCTGGTCGAGGGGCAATGAGCAGTTCTTC. Its translation: CASSSWSRGNEQFF.

The chain is built from TRBV27 and TRBJ2-1, with TRBD2 matching 8 bases. Germline CDR1 reads MNHEY; CDR2 reads SMNVEV (reference sequence). The CDR3 runs 15 residues. Trimming at V came to 4 bases and at J to 9 bases, leaving 11 bases not matched to a gene. CDR3 coding DNA: TGTGCCAGCAGTTCTCCGGGACTAGGTTACGGTGAGCAGTTCTTC. Its translation: CASSSPGLGYGEQFF.

J is TRBJ2-1 and V is TRBV6-1; 11 bases fit TRBD1. Germline lookup yields CDR1 MNHNS and CDR2 SASEGT. The CDR3 totals 17 residues. V shed 4 bases and J 5 bases; nucleotides not matched to a gene: 10. This CDR3 is CASSGWTGGSSDNEQFF. Here the CDR3 DNA reads TGTGCCAGCAGTGGTTGGACAGGGGGCAGTTCAGACAATGAGCAGTTCTTC.